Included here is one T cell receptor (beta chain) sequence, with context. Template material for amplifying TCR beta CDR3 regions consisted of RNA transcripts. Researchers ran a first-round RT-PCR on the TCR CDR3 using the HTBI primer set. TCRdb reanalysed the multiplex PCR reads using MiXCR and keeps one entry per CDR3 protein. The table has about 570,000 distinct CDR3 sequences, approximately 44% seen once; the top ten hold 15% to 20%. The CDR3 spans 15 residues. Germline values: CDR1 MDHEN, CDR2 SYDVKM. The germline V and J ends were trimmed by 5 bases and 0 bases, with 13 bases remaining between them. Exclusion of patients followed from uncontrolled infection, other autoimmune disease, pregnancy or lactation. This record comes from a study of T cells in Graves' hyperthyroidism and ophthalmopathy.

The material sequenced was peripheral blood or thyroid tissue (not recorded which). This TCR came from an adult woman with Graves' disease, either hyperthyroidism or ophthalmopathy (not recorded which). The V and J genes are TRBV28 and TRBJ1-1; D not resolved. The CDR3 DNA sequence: TGTGCCAGCAGTGGACCCTCCGGGATGAACACTGAAGCTTTCTTT. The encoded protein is CASSGPSGMNTEAFF. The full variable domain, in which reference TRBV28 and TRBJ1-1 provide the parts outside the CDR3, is DVKVTQSSRYLVKRTGEKVFLECVQDMDHENMFWYRQDPGLGLRLIYFSYDVKMKEKGDIPEGYSVSREKKERFSLILESASTNQTSMYLCASSGPSGMNTEAFFGQGTRLTVV.